A single sample is the source of the 32 T cell receptor beta chains below, sequenced in a study of T cell repertoires in cytomegalovirus infection. Their antigens are not known. TCRdb reprocessed the reads with MiXCR, giving one entry per CDR3 protein. This table has roughly 570,000 distinct CDR3 sequences, almost 40% appearing once. The source was cultured PBMCs, collected from culture after CMV antigen stimulation. These receptors originate from a human donor in good health (CMV status not recorded). Some clones in this sample may be carry-over from other donors' samples.

The CDR3, as DNA: TGTGCCAGCAGTACCCGGTCCTACAGGGCCGGAGGAAGCAATCAGCCCCAGCATTTT. The encoded protein is CASSTRSYRAGGSNQPQHF. This chain uses TRBV28 with TRBJ1-5, with a weak D call TRBD1 (6 bases). CDR3 length: 19 residues. V was pared by 5 bases and J by 1 base, with 24 bases between. CDR1 and CDR2 from the germline V gene are MDHEN and SYDVKM.

About this clonotype: A much larger clone differs from this one at a single base, so this may be a read error. The chain recombines TRBV6-1 with TRBJ2-1; unclear D gene. CDR1 MNHNS and CDR2 SASEGT come from the germline V gene. Trimming cost V 6 bases and J 4 bases, with 4 bases left between them. The CDR3 runs 11 residues. As DNA, the CDR3 is TGTGCCAGCAGGATGTACAATGAGCAGTTCTTC. Translated, it gives CASRMYNEQFF.

This chain uses TRBV29-1 with TRBJ2-5, with 10 bases that match TRBD2. This CDR3 region has 12 residues. Germline CDR1 SQVTM, CDR2 ANQGSEA. V shed 8 bases and J 3 bases; nucleotides not matched to a gene: 3. CDR3 sequence (DNA): TGCAGCACTGGACTAGCGGAAGAGACCCAGTACTTC. This translates into CSTGLAEETQYF. Drawing the rest from reference TRBV29-1 and TRBJ2-5, the complete variable domain is SAVISQKPSRDICQRGTSLTIQCQVDSQVTMMFWYRQQPGQSLTLIATANQGSEATYESGFVIDKFPISRPNLTFSTLTVSNMSPEDSSIYLCSTGLAEETQYFGPGTRLLVL.

This clonotype is a singleton in its sample. This chain joins TRBV12-3 or TRBV12-4 and TRBJ2-7; D is possibly TRBD1 or TRBD2 (5 bases each). The CDR3 extends over 16 amino acids. V was cut by 5 bases and J by 0 bases, with 17 bases left in between. The CDR3 DNA is TGTGCCAGCAGTACACCAGGGCGAGGGGCCTCCTACGAGCAGTACTTC. Its protein is CASSTPGRGASYEQYF.

The chain joins TRBV27 to TRBJ2-7; tentative D call: TRBD2 (5 bases). V lost 3 bases to trimming and J lost 1 base, with 10 bases between them. The germline CDR1 and CDR2 sequences are MNHEY and SMNVEV (reference sequence). This CDR3 region has 14 residues. The CDR3, as DNA: TGTGCCAGCAGTTTTGGGAGCTATTCCTACGAGCAGTACTTC. Amino acid sequence: CASSFGSYSYEQYF.

This clonotype appeared a few times. The chain carries TRBV12-5 and TRBJ2-7; a weak D match, TRBD2 (5 bases). The CDR3 totals 15 residues. Trimming removed 2 bases at V and 4 bases at J, with 15 bases between. Germline V gene data show CDR1 as LGHNT and CDR2 as FRNRAP. The CDR3 DNA reads as TGTGCTAGTGGTTTGCCCCCGTGGGGAGATTACGAGCAGTACTTC. Amino acids: CASGLPPWGDYEQYF.

The chain employs TRBV29-1 and TRBJ1-1; D unclear. In germline, CDR1 is SQVTM, CDR2 ANQGSEA. Trimming removed 2 bases at V and 1 base at J, with 11 bases between. There are 14 residues in the CDR3. The CDR3 is CSVEMRLGNTEAFF. CDR3 coding DNA: TGCAGCGTTGAAATGAGGTTGGGGAACACTGAAGCTTTCTTT.

This clonotype was detected many times. The chain couples TRBV7-2 to TRBJ2-2; no definite D call. CDR1 is SGHTA and CDR2 is FQGNSA in the germline V gene. There are 14 residues in the CDR3. V was clipped by 3 bases and J by 9 bases, with 14 bases between them. The CDR3 protein is CASSFDPGLRELFF. DNA of the CDR3: TGTGCCAGCAGCTTCGACCCCGGGCTTAGGGAGCTGTTTTTT. The full variable domain, rest sourced from reference TRBV7-2 and TRBJ2-2, is GAGVSQSPSNKVTEKGKDVELRCDPISGHTALYWYRQSLGQGLEFLIYFQGNSAPDKSGLPSDRFSAERTGGSVSTLTIQRTQQEDSAVYLCASSFDPGLRELFFGEGSRLTVL.

This chain connects TRBV7-2 to TRBJ2-5; D is undetermined. This CDR3 comprises 15 residues. The germline V gene has CDR1 SGHTA and CDR2 FQGNSA. Trimming cost V 5 bases and J 5 bases, with 18 bases left between them. CDR3 DNA sequence: TGTGCCAGCAGCCCCCGGACGAACCGCTACGAGACCCAGTACTTC. Its translation: CASSPRTNRYETQYF.

The rearrangement joins TRBV10-3 to TRBJ2-5; D is ambiguous. The CDR3 contains 14 residues. Germline lookup yields CDR1 ENHRY and CDR2 SYGVKD. V lost 5 bases and J lost 5, with 15 bases in between. Here the CDR3 DNA reads TGTGCCATCAGTAGAACCGGTGCTCCGGAGACCCAGTACTTC. This sequence encodes CAISRTGAPETQYF.

The chain combines TRBV27 with TRBJ2-7, with 8 bases identical to TRBD1. Germline V gives CDR1 MNHEY, CDR2 SMNVEV (reference sequence). V trimming: 5 bases; J trimming: 5 bases; junction bases outside the gene matches: 8. The CDR3 covers 14 residues. CDR3 DNA sequence: TGTGCCAGCAGTCCGGTTGACAGGGGTAACGAGCAGTACTTC. Translation gives CASSPVDRGNEQYF.

This sequence joins TRBV4-1 and TRBJ1-6; no firm D call. Trimming pared 3 bases from V and 9 bases from J, leaving 12 bases between. Germline CDR1 and CDR2: MGHRA and YSYEKL. The CDR3 spans 14 residues. Here the CDR3 reads CASSHVVVISPLHF. The CDR3 DNA is TGCGCCAGCAGCCATGTAGTCGTTATTTCACCCCTCCACTTT.

The rearrangement links TRBV5-1 to TRBJ2-7; 10 positions agree with TRBD2. The CDR3 runs 13 residues. Trimming at V came to 4 bases and at J to 9 bases, leaving 7 bases not matched to a gene. Germline CDR1 SGHRS, CDR2 YFSETQ. For the CDR3, the DNA is TGCGCCAGCAGCACGACTAGCGGGTCGGGGCAGTACTTC. Translated: CASSTTSGSGQYF.

This CDR3 reads CASSLGRTIGNTIYF. The CDR3 coding sequence is TGTGCCAGCAGCTTAGGCAGAACTATTGGAAACACCATATATTTT. The V call is TRBV7-2, the J call TRBJ1-3; no definite D call. Germline V gene lookup returns CDR1 SGHTA and CDR2 FQGNSA. The CDR3 runs to 15 residues. Trimming pared 1 base from V and 3 bases from J, leaving 10 bases between.

The chain carries TRBV7-2 and TRBJ2-3; 7 bases line up with TRBD1. The CDR3 is made up of 14 amino acids. The V gene's germline CDR1 is SGHTA and CDR2 FQGNSA. The V gene end was trimmed by 4 bases and the J gene end by 2 bases; junction bases not matched to a gene: 3. The CDR3 region has the DNA TGTGCCAGCAGCTCCGGGACAGACACAGATACGCAGTATTTT. Its protein product is CASSSGTDTDTQYF.

J is TRBJ2-3 and V is TRBV7-2, with D perhaps matching TRBD2 (6 bases). The CDR3 spans 13 residues. V gave up 4 bases and J gave up 6 bases, with 11 bases separating them. Looked up from germline, CDR1 is SGHTA and CDR2 is FQGNSA. The CDR3 loop is CASSSREADTQYF. The CDR3 region has the DNA TGTGCCAGCAGCTCGAGGGAGGCGGATACGCAGTATTTT.

The CDR3 sequence: CASSLDLLGGTALNTEAFF. The CDR3 bases are TGTGCCAGCAGCTTAGACCTTCTGGGGGGTACGGCACTGAACACTGAAGCTTTCTTT. V usage is TRBV11-2 and J usage is TRBJ1-1; D is perhaps TRBD1 (5 bases). Germline loops: CDR1 SGHAT, CDR2 FQNNGV. The CDR3 extends over 19 amino acids. Trimming removed 0 bases at V and 0 bases at J, with 20 bases between.

The chain employs TRBV6-2 or TRBV6-3 and TRBJ2-3, with 9 bases aligning to TRBD2. Germline V CDR1 and CDR2: MNHEY, SVGEGT. The trim removed 7 bases at V and 6 bases at J, leaving 8 bases unmatched. This CDR3 is 14 amino acids long. In DNA, the CDR3 is TGTGCCAGCAAAGTGGGACTAGCATCCGATACGCAGTATTTT. As protein: CASKVGLASDTQYF.

This clonotype was picked up a small number of times. The chain links TRBV12-3 or TRBV12-4 to TRBJ1-1; D is possibly TRBD1 (6 bases). The germline V and J ends were trimmed by 6 bases and 4 bases, with 18 bases remaining between them. The CDR3 consists of 15 residues. CDR3 nucleotide sequence: TGTGCCAGCAGCCCTCCGCAGGACAGTGCCACTGAAGCTTTCTTT. Protein product: CASSPPQDSATEAFF.

This clonotype occurred many times. J is TRBJ2-3 and V is TRBV7-8, with TRBD2 matching over 8 bases. There are 14 residues in the CDR3. In germline, CDR1 is SGHVS, CDR2 FQNEAQ. V was pared by 5 bases and J by 3 bases, with 4 bases of the junction left unmatched. CDR3: CASSPERGTDTQYF. Here the CDR3 DNA reads TGTGCCAGCAGCCCAGAGCGGGGGACAGATACGCAGTATTTT.

The J gene is TRBJ1-2, the V gene TRBV6-1, with unresolved D. Germline V gives CDR1 MNHNS, CDR2 SASEGT. V was shortened by 2 bases and J by 7 bases, with 8 bases between the two germline ends. This CDR3 comprises 12 residues. The CDR3 loop reads CASSESDCGYTF. The CDR3 DNA is TGTGCCAGCAGTGAATCCGACTGTGGCTACACCTTC.

The V and J genes are TRBV7-6 and TRBJ2-5; a weak D match, TRBD2 (6 bases). V was clipped by 4 bases and J by 5 bases, with 17 bases between them. The CDR3 has 15 residues. In germline, CDR1 is SGHVS, CDR2 FNYEAQ. The CDR3 spells CASSSERRGWETQYF. DNA of the CDR3: TGTGCCAGCAGCTCCGAGCGGAGGGGTTGGGAGACCCAGTACTTC.

CDR3 in amino acids: CASSLVIAETGETQYF. In DNA form, the CDR3 reads TGTGCCAGCAGCTTGGTAATAGCGGAGACCGGAGAGACCCAGTACTTC. The J gene is TRBJ2-5, the V gene TRBV5-6, with a tentative D call TRBD2 (6 bases). The length of the CDR3 is 16 residues. V gave up 0 bases and J gave up 4 bases, with 16 bases separating them. From germline, CDR1 is SGHDT and CDR2 YYEEEE.

This clonotype has only a few counts. V and J are TRBV11-2 and TRBJ1-2; TRBD1 matches at 9 bases. V was pared by 5 bases and J by 5 bases, with 18 bases of the junction left unmatched. Germline lookup yields CDR1 SGHAT and CDR2 FQNNGV. CDR3 length: 18 residues. CDR3 DNA: TGTGCCAGCAGCACCCTACGCCGGGACAGGGCTTTAGCATATGGCTACACCTTC. Protein product: CASSTLRRDRALAYGYTF.

The V gene is TRBV7-9, the J gene TRBJ2-5, with D perhaps TRBD2 (6 bases). Per germline, CDR1 SEHNR and CDR2 FQNEAQ (reference sequence). Deletions cut 6 bases from V and 0 bases from J, with 20 bases between. This CDR3 comprises 17 residues. CDR3 region: CASSRRTKQRNQETQYF. The DNA of the CDR3 is TGTGCCAGCAGTCGAAGGACTAAACAGAGAAACCAAGAGACCCAGTACTTC.

V gene TRBV28 combines with J gene TRBJ2-5; TRBD2 matches at 7 bases. With 5 bases clipped from V and 2 bases from J, the junction kept 5 bases outside the gene matches. The CDR3 sequence is 14 residues long. Per germline, CDR1 MDHEN and CDR2 SYDVKM. Written as DNA, the CDR3 is TGTGCCAGCAGTGTAGGGACTAATCAAGAGACCCAGTACTTC. Its protein product is CASSVGTNQETQYF.

This clonotype was seen just once. This sequence joins TRBV7-4 and TRBJ2-3, with D unclear. CDR1 is SGHVT, CDR2 SQSDAQ, per germline. CDR3 length: 14 residues. The V end was cut by 3 bases, the J end by 2 bases, with 9 bases between. The CDR3: CASSLFHITDTQYF. CDR3 DNA: TGTGCCAGCAGCTTGTTTCACATCACAGATACGCAGTATTTT. The full variable domain, with the rest looked up from reference TRBV7-4 and TRBJ2-3, is GAGVSQSPRYKVAKRGRDVALRCDSISGHVTLYWYRQTLGQGSEVLTYSQSDAQRDKSGRPSGRFSAERPERSVSTLKIQRTEQGDSAVYLCASSLFHITDTQYFGPGTRLTVL.

This clonotype showed up just a few times. V is TRBV10-3 and J is TRBJ2-1, with D unclear. CDR3 length: 13 residues. Trimming removed 6 bases from V and 5 bases from J, with 11 bases in between. Looked up from germline, CDR1 is ENHRY and CDR2 is SYGVKD. For the CDR3, the DNA is TGTGCCATCAGGTCAGGCTGGGACAATGAGCAGTTCTTC. The encoded protein is CAIRSGWDNEQFF.

The J gene is TRBJ1-3, the V gene TRBV18, with D uncertain. The CDR3 length is 14 residues. CDR1 and CDR2 (germline): KGHSH, LQKENI. V was trimmed by 6 bases and J by 2 bases, leaving 11 bases between them. CDR3 in amino acids: CASSYQTTGNTIYF. The CDR3 DNA reads as TGTGCCAGCTCGTACCAGACAACTGGAAACACCATATATTTT.

This chain links TRBV29-1 with TRBJ2-5, with D possibly being TRBD2 (5 bases). The ends were cut back, 7 bases at V and 5 bases at J, with 17 bases in the middle. Germline values: CDR1 SQVTM, CDR2 ANQGSEA. CDR3 length: 13 amino acids. Here the CDR3 reads CSAGQAARETQYF. CDR3 nucleotides: TGCAGCGCTGGGCAAGCGGCCCGGGAGACCCAGTACTTC.

The chain carries TRBV4-1 and TRBJ2-7, with 7 bases lining up with TRBD1. CDR3 length equals 16 residues. J was trimmed by 3 bases and V by 4 bases; bases with no gene match: 12. Germline V gene data show CDR1 as MGHRA and CDR2 as YSYEKL. CDR3 DNA: TGCGCCAGCAGCCTACTCCTGGACAGGACGGACTACGAGCAGTACTTC. It encodes CASSLLLDRTDYEQYF.

This clonotype has just a few counts. In nucleotides, the CDR3 is TGTGCCAGCAGTTCGAGGACAGGGGGAAGAACCGGGGAGCTGTTTTTT. Protein: CASSSRTGGRTGELFF. V gene TRBV6-1 combines with J gene TRBJ2-2; 10 bases map to TRBD1. The CDR3 consists of 16 residues. The J segment lost 5 bases and the V segment lost 5 bases, leaving 8 bases of the junction unmatched. CDR1 and CDR2 (germline): MNHNS, SASEGT.